Shown below are 11 T cell receptor beta chains from a single sample sequenced in a study of T cell repertoires in cytomegalovirus infection. TCRdb reanalysed the reads using MiXCR and keeps one entry per CDR3 protein. The sample has around 77,000 distinct CDR3 sequences; 20% to 25% are singletons. Which antigens these TCRs recognize remains unknown. The sample was CD8+ T cells from cultured PBMCs, taken from culture after CMV antigen stimulation. The receptors shown here come from a human donor in good health (CMV status not recorded). Some clones in this sample may be carry-over from other donors' samples.

This sequence joins TRBV12-3 or TRBV12-4 and TRBJ2-7; D unclear. This CDR3 contains 12 residues. With 5 bases removed from V and 1 base from J, the gap between germline ends came to 6 bases. The DNA of the CDR3 is TGTGCCAGCAGTGCCCGTTCCTACGAGCAGTACTTC. Translated: CASSARSYEQYF.

The CDR3 protein is CASSFPGLAGGRADTQYF. CDR3 bases: TGTGCCAGCAGCTTTCCGGGACTAGCGGGGGGCCGGGCAGATACGCAGTATTTT. The chain employs TRBV7-8 and TRBJ2-3, with 15 bases that match TRBD2. Looked up from germline, CDR1 is SGHVS and CDR2 is FQNEAQ. The CDR3 runs 18 residues. V dropped 3 bases and J dropped 4; count of bases not matched to a gene: 8.

The V and J genes are TRBV19 and TRBJ2-7, with D possibly matching TRBD2 (6 bases). The germline CDR1 and CDR2 sequences are LNHDA and SQIVND (reference sequence). The V gene lost 3 bases and the J gene lost 5 bases, with 8 bases spanning the gap. The CDR3 has 12 amino acids. As DNA, the CDR3 is TGTGCCAGTAGTATCGGCGGGAACGAGCAGTACTTC. This translates into CASSIGGNEQYF.

This clonotype came up many times. The V gene is TRBV7-2, the J gene TRBJ2-4; 10 bases map to TRBD1. The CDR3 sequence is 17 residues long. Per germline, CDR1 SGHTA and CDR2 FQGNSA. V lost 1 base and J lost 1; bases outside the gene matches: 4. CDR3 nucleotide sequence: TGTGCCAGCAGCTTAGGCGACAGGGGGCTCGCCAAAAACATTCAGTACTTC. This translates into CASSLGDRGLAKNIQYF.

The rearrangement joins TRBV7-2 to TRBJ1-6; the D gene is possibly TRBD1 (5 bases). V was pared by 2 bases and J by 6 bases, with 17 bases between. This CDR3 comprises 17 residues. Germline CDR1 reads SGHTA; CDR2 reads FQGNSA. The CDR3 loop reads CASSLKRARDLNSPLHF. The CDR3 coding sequence is TGTGCCAGCAGCTTAAAGAGAGCGCGGGACCTTAATTCACCCCTCCACTTT.

The chain joins TRBV7-9 to TRBJ1-2; 8 bases map to TRBD1. This CDR3 region has 15 residues. V lost 3 bases to trimming and J lost 6 bases; unmatched junction nucleotides: 9. CDR1 and CDR2 (germline): SEHNR, FQNEAQ (reference sequence). For the CDR3, the DNA is TGTGCCAGCAGCTTCCTTCCGGGACAGGTGGATGGCTACACCTTC. Its translation is CASSFLPGQVDGYTF.

A few counts support this clonotype. This chain uses TRBV11-2 with TRBJ1-4; D might be TRBD1 (6 bases). Germline values: CDR1 SGHAT, CDR2 FQNNGV. V lost 2 bases and J 8 bases, leaving 12 bases between the germline ends. The CDR3 length is 14 residues. The CDR3 nucleotides read TGTGCCAGCAGCTTATCCCCAGGGGACGAAAAACTGTTTTTT. Residues: CASSLSPGDEKLFF.

This rearrangement joins TRBV6-2 or TRBV6-3 to TRBJ2-7; D is perhaps TRBD1 (5 bases). Trimming took 0 bases from V and 5 from J, leaving 11 bases between them. The CDR3 contains 14 residues. Germline CDR1 is MNHEY and CDR2 is SVGEGT. The CDR3 loop reads CASSYSPDSHEQYF. CDR3 nucleotides: TGTGCCAGCAGTTACTCCCCTGACAGCCACGAGCAGTACTTC.

The chain employs TRBV27 and TRBJ1-2, with a tentative D call TRBD1 (5 bases). The V end was cut by 1 base, the J end by 8 bases, with 11 bases between. The CDR3 totals 13 residues. Germline loops: CDR1 MNHEY, CDR2 SMNVEV (reference sequence). CDR3 nucleotide sequence: TGTGCCAGCAGTTTATATCAGGGACGGGGCTACACCTTC. Translating gives CASSLYQGRGYTF.

The rearrangement joins TRBV12-3 or TRBV12-4 to TRBJ1-1, with TRBD1 matching over 7 bases. The J segment lost 7 bases and the V segment lost 2 bases, leaving 7 bases of the junction unmatched. CDR3 length: 14 residues. CDR3 in DNA: TGTGCCAGCAGTTTAATGGCAGGGGGTGGTGAAGCTTTCTTT. Protein sequence: CASSLMAGGGEAFF.

This clonotype was seen a few times. The J gene is TRBJ1-2, the V gene TRBV12-3 or TRBV12-4; possibly TRBD1 for D (5 bases). With 5 bases removed from V and 4 bases from J, the gap between germline ends came to 14 bases. The CDR3 loop spans 14 amino acids. The CDR3 DNA sequence: TGTGCCAGCAGTGAGCCGACAGCGAGCTATGGCTACACCTTC. This gives the protein CASSEPTASYGYTF.